Below, one T cell receptor (beta chain) is given with its context. V was shortened by 4 bases and J by 8 bases, with 14 bases between the two germline ends. Germline V gene sequence: CDR1 LNHDA, CDR2 SQIVND (reference sequence). This CDR3 region has 13 residues. These data belong to a study of cytomegalovirus exposure and HLA in healthy donors. This table comes from immunoSEQ multiplex PCR, and its TCRdb copy is limited to in-frame clones, with some not included. Of fewer than 150,000 clones listed, about 87% are singletons. The sequence was obtained from a man in his late teens or twenties in good health and CMV-seropositive. The specimen was PBMCs. The chain is built from TRBV19 and TRBJ1-1; D gene uncertain. CDR3 in amino acids: CASSSRPGGEAFF. CDR3 sequence (DNA): TGTGCCAGTAGTAGTAGGCCAGGCGGGGAAGCTTTCTTT.